The 3 T cell receptor beta chains below come from one sample, sequenced in a study of T-cell reconstitution after alpha-beta-depleted transplantation in children (dated by TCRdb to about 2016). The library was produced with PCR. Sequencing was carried out with an Illumina HiSeq 2500. Molecular barcoding was employed in the preparation of TCR libraries, with unique molecular identifiers being used to normalize TCRbeta repertoire quantification. TCRdb's own reprocessing of the public reads used fastp at Q25 and MiXCR and kept productive beta chains. Duplicate CDR3 protein sequences are folded into a single record with the most common DNA and genes. This sample lists around 240,000 distinct CDR3 sequences; over 9.5% were detected once. Together, the top ten hold approximately 5% of the sample. The sequences come from PBMCs from the stem cell graft donor, collected from the stem cell graft. The origin of the receptors is a human donor who donated a stem cell graft to a child with SCID.

The V call is TRBV20-1, the J call TRBJ2-7, with 10 bases lining up with TRBD1. The CDR3 is 17 residues long. V lost 5 bases and J lost 4; bases outside the gene matches: 17. From germline, CDR1 is DFQATT and CDR2 SNEGSKA (reference sequence). The CDR3 reads CSAQAPGQGSLFYEQYF. CDR3 DNA: TGCAGTGCTCAGGCTCCGGGACAGGGGTCCCTTTTTTACGAGCAGTACTTC.

The sample holds a few counts of this clonotype. The chain links TRBV19 to TRBJ2-1; D may be TRBD2 (5 bases). There are 15 residues in the CDR3. CDR1 LNHDA and CDR2 SQIVND come from the germline V gene (reference sequence). Trimming took off 7 bases at V and 0 bases at J, with 13 bases between the two ends. CDR3 residues: CASTPSGYSYNEQFF. The CDR3 DNA follows: TGTGCCAGTACTCCCAGCGGCTACTCCTACAATGAGCAGTTCTTC.

This clonotype was found many times. This sequence joins TRBV20-1 and TRBJ2-5; 8 bases align to TRBD2. J was trimmed by 1 base and V by 1 base; bases with no gene match: 8. The CDR3 loop spans 16 amino acids. Per germline, CDR1 DFQATT and CDR2 SNEGSKA (reference sequence). CDR3 DNA sequence: TGCAGTGCTAGAGGTCCCGGACTAGCCTTCCAAGAGACCCAGTACTTC. Its translation: CSARGPGLAFQETQYF.